This TCR beta chain is from a study of T cells expressing NK-cell markers (dated by TCRdb to 2019 to 2021). In terms of the full investigation: TCR beta-chain repertoires were profiled in sorted CD3+CD56+NKG2C+, CD3+CD56+NKG2C- and CD3+CD56-NKG2C+ T-cell subsets from eight donors. Among the eight sequenced donors, seven were HCMV-seropositive and one was HCMV-seronegative. The study sequenced eight donors, all healthy volunteers chosen at random: three men and five women. Libraries were sequenced as 2 x 150 bp reads on Illumina HiSeq 2000/2500, MiSeq or NextSeq.

The data were produced on an Illumina HiSeq 2000. 5'RACE template switching, by which a universal primer site and unique molecular identifiers were added, was used to make TCR beta cDNA libraries. Synthesis of cDNA was primed from the TCR beta constant segment and was followed by two consecutive PCR amplification steps. On the authors' methods: MIGEC was used to demultiplex reads and group the reads by UMI, and MiTCR was used to assemble and quantify clonotypes. Only TCR cDNA sequences supported by at least two reads were kept to exclude erroneous sequences. The tcR package was used for downstream repertoire analysis, and clonotypes were matched across fractions by CDR3 nucleotide sequence plus V segment. VDJmatch was used to annotate antigen specificity against VDJdb, with one amino acid substitution allowed in CDR3. The reads were reprocessed in TCRdb, with one entry per CDR3 protein sequence and no accompanying DNA. These V and J calls rely on TCRdb rather than the paper's analysis. In this sample's table one finds 90,000 to 130,000 distinct CDR3 sequences. Roughly 20% of the sample goes to the ten largest clones.

The study at large found these results: Those dominant clonotypes were again the most abundant among CD3+CD56-NKG2C+ cells in several donors, at about 28.3-65%. Whether the expanded NKG2C-expressing T cell clones were specific for HCMV antigens remained unclear. For roughly six donors, the dominant CD3+CD56+NKG2C+ clonotypes were among the top 10 CD8+ clonotypes and accounted for about 1.0-7.0% of CD8+ T cells.

Comments on this clonotype: There is no known antigen for this receptor.

A commercial ELISA kit detecting HCMV-specific IgG in serum was used to determine HCMV serostatus. Peripheral blood mononuclear cells were isolated from blood by Ficoll density gradient centrifugation. The sample was blood T cells: a sorted CD56 or NKG2C T cell subset, CD4+ or CD8+ T cells, or bulk PBMC T cells (not recorded which). The sequence came from a woman between 18 and 75 years old in good health.

The CDR3 sequence is CASSFRGLETQYF. The V gene is TRBV5-8 and the J gene is TRBJ2-5; TCRdb's D gene call, TRBD1, goes unchecked for lack of DNA. Including the terminal cysteine and phenylalanine, the CDR3 comprises 13 residues. The entry carries no DNA sequence. As encoded in the germline V gene, CDR1 is SGHTS while CDR2 is YDEGEE.